The rows below give T cell receptor beta chains drawn from one sample of a study of blood T cell repertoires in COVID-19. Profiling relied on immunoSEQ multiplex PCR, and the TCRdb table lists in-frame clones only, not all of them. The table has roughly 250,000 clones, around 83% seen once; the top ten hold 8.5% to 10%. Input material: peripheral blood. The receptors shown here come from a man in his forties or fifties with active or convalescent COVID-19. Each CDR3 is given with its conserved first and last residue. Each record gives: clone size, D gene, V gene, J gene, CDR3 DNA, CDR3 protein. D genes are given only for firm matches. Clone sizes are given selectively: once, few, many, or a class where the clone is expanded.

-	TRBD1	TRBV11-2	TRBJ2-1	TGTGCCAGCAGCTCCCGGACAGGGGGGATCAATGAGCAGTTCTTC	CASSSRTGGINEQFF
-	-	TRBV30	TRBJ1-2	TGTGCCTGGATAAAAAGCAGGGGAAACCCCTATGGCTACACCTTC	CAWIKSRGNPYGYTF
-	TRBD1	TRBV5-1	TRBJ1-2	TGCGCCAGCAGCTTGGATGGACAGGCGAAATATGGCTACACCTTC	CASSLDGQAKYGYTF
-	TRBD1	TRBV7-9	TRBJ2-7	TGTGCCAGCAGCCCCCCCGGGACAGGGGTTCACGAGCAGTACTTC	CASSPPGTGVHEQYF
once	TRBD2	TRBV6-5	TRBJ2-7	TGTGCCAGCACCAATAGCGGGCCCTCCTACGAGCAGTACTTC	CASTNSGPSYEQYF
-	TRBD1	TRBV3-1/TRBV3-2	TRBJ2-7	TGTGCCAGCAGCTTTTCCGGGACAGTCAACTACGAGCAGTACTTC	CASSFSGTVNYEQYF
few	TRBD2	TRBV4-2	TRBJ2-1	TGTGCCAGCAGAATGACTAGCGGGAGGCTATGGGGACATCGGGAGCAGTTCTTC	CASRMTSGRLWGHREQFF
-	-	TRBV9	TRBJ2-3	TGTGCCAGCAGCGTAGATCAGGTCCTTGATACGCAGTATTTT	CASSVDQVLDTQYF
-	-	TRBV12-5	TRBJ1-3	TGTGCTAGTGGTTTGGGGCACGCTGGAAACACCATATATTTT	CASGLGHAGNTIYF
-	-	TRBV5-1	TRBJ2-2	TGCGCCAGCAGCGTACGTACAGGGCCCGGGGAGCTGTTTTTT	CASSVRTGPGELFF
-	-	TRBV7-9	TRBJ1-2	TGTGCCAGCAGCTTAAGTCACAGTCTCTATGGCTACACCTTC	CASSLSHSLYGYTF
-	-	TRBV2	TRBJ2-3	TGTGCCAGCAGTGTTCTCGGTCCAAGCACAGATACGCAGTATTTT	CASSVLGPSTDTQYF
-	TRBD1	TRBV27	TRBJ2-1	TGTGCCAGCAGTAACAGGGGCCTACCCAACAATGAGCAGTTCTTC	CASSNRGLPNNEQFF
-	-	TRBV2	TRBJ1-1	TGTGCCAGCAGTGAAGCGCCTTGGGCAGGGAACCCGAACACTGAAGCTTTCTTT	CASSEAPWAGNPNTEAFF
-	-	TRBV12-3/TRBV12-4	TRBJ2-4	TGTGCCAGCGGTGACGGGGGTGGCATTCAGTACTTC	CASGDGGGIQYF
-	-	TRBV19	TRBJ2-7	TGTGCCAGTAGTATGGAGGGGGGGAGCGAGCAGTACTTC	CASSMEGGSEQYF
-	TRBD2	TRBV7-9	TRBJ2-1	TGTGCCAGCAGCTTAACTAGCGGGGGCTCCTACAATGAGCAGTTCTTC	CASSLTSGGSYNEQFF
few	TRBD1	TRBV10-1	TRBJ1-1	TGCGCCAGCAGTGATGGGCAGGGGGCGAAAACTGAAGCTTTCTTT	CASSDGQGAKTEAFF
once	-	TRBV12-5	TRBJ1-1	TGTGCTAGTGGTTTGGGTATTGAAGCTTTCTTT	CASGLGIEAFF
-	TRBD1	TRBV10-3	TRBJ1-4	TGTGCCATCAGTGAAGGGACAGGGCATGAAAAACTGTTTTTT	CAISEGTGHEKLFF
few	-	TRBV18	TRBJ2-5	TGTGCCAGCTCCCAGGGGACTACCGGGACCCAGTACTTC	CASSQGTTGTQYF
-	TRBD1	TRBV19	TRBJ2-7	TGTGCCAGTAGTACCGGACGGGGGGACAGGGGGCAAAACGAGCAGTACTTC	CASSTGRGDRGQNEQYF
-	TRBD2	TRBV7-8	TRBJ2-7	TGTGCCAGCAGCGCAACGGGACTAGCGGGAGGGGGAAGCTCCTACGAGCAGTACTTC	CASSATGLAGGGSSYEQYF
-	TRBD1	TRBV7-2	TRBJ2-5	TGTGCCAGCAGCCGGACAGGGTCGGGCGAGACCCAGTACTTC	CASSRTGSGETQYF
-	-	TRBV9	TRBJ2-7	TGTGCCAGCAGCGCGGACACTACACTCTACGAGCAGTACTTC	CASSADTTLYEQYF
-	TRBD2	TRBV18	TRBJ2-1	TGTGCCAGCTCACCACCGGTGGCTAGCGGGAACCCCTACAATGAGCAGTTCTTC	CASSPPVASGNPYNEQFF
few	-	TRBV9	TRBJ2-3	TGTGCCAGCAGCGCCGAACTAGGTACAGATACGCAGTATTTT	CASSAELGTDTQYF
-	-	TRBV28	TRBJ1-2	TGTGCCAGCAGTGTTCAGGGGATATGCACCTTC	CASSVQGICTF